This entry lists 27 T cell receptor beta chains sequenced from one sample in a study of T cell responses to AZD1222 COVID-19 vaccine. Assay used: immunoSEQ multiplex PCR; TCRdb lists only in-frame clones, some missing. The table lists roughly 150,000 clones, approximately 90% of them singletons. Here the sequenced sample was peripheral blood, taken on day 0 of AZD1222 vaccination. Every receptor here comes from an adult in good health.

The table lists this clone with a count of one. CDR3 region: CASSRGENSETQYF. CDR3 nucleotide sequence: TGTGCCAGCAGCCGTGGGGAGAATTCAGAGACCCAGTACTTC. The chain couples TRBV28 to TRBJ2-5; D is possibly TRBD2 (5 bases). The V end lost 6 bases, the J end lost 4 bases, and 15 bases lay between the germline ends. There are 14 residues in the CDR3. Germline CDR1 and CDR2: MDHEN and SYDVKM.

The chain joins TRBV5-5 to TRBJ1-1; D is unclear. The CDR3 spans 13 residues. Trimming removed 2 bases from V and 5 bases from J, with 10 bases in between. CDR1 and CDR2 (germline): SGHKS, YYEKEE (reference sequence). This CDR3 reads CASSFSGRTEAFF. CDR3 in DNA: TGTGCCAGCAGCTTTAGCGGAAGGACTGAAGCTTTCTTT.

The CDR3 DNA reads TGTGCCATCAGTGGATCTCACCCCGCCTACGAGCAGTACTTC. It codes for CAISGSHPAYEQYF. The genes are TRBV10-3 and TRBJ2-7; D uncertain. Germline V gene data show CDR1 as ENHRY and CDR2 as SYGVKD. V lost 4 bases and J 2 bases, leaving 12 bases between the germline ends. This CDR3 is 14 amino acids long.

The V and J genes are TRBV28 and TRBJ1-2, with TRBD1 as a possible D gene (5 bases). CDR1 is MDHEN and CDR2 is SYDVKM in the germline V gene. V lost 5 bases and J 1 base, leaving 14 bases between the germline ends. The CDR3 spans 15 residues. CDR3 loop: CASSPTGISNYGYTF. In DNA form, the CDR3 reads TGTGCCAGCAGTCCCACAGGAATAAGTAACTATGGCTACACCTTC.

The rearrangement joins TRBV5-1 to TRBJ2-5; 11 positions match TRBD1. Germline V lookup: CDR1 SGHRS, CDR2 YFSETQ. The CDR3 spans 15 residues. The V segment lost 4 bases and the J segment 2 bases; nucleotides outside the gene matches: 4. In nucleotides, the CDR3 is TGCGCCAGCAGCCCGGGACAGGGGGGGCAAGAGACCCAGTACTTC. This codes for CASSPGQGGQETQYF.

The chain's CDR3 is CASSVQVPGYTF. CDR3 DNA sequence: TGTGCCAGCAGCGTACAGGTGCCTGGCTACACCTTC. J is TRBJ1-2 and V is TRBV2, with a weak D call TRBD1 (5 bases). Germline V lookup: CDR1 SNHLY, CDR2 FYNNEI. The CDR3 contains 12 residues. The ends were cut back, 6 bases at V and 7 bases at J, with 12 bases in the middle.

About this clone itself: Within the sample, other DNA sequences also encode this same CDR3. V gene TRBV11-2 combines with J gene TRBJ2-7, with D perhaps being TRBD1 or TRBD2 (5 bases each). Germline V gene sequence: CDR1 SGHAT, CDR2 FQNNGV. V lost 1 base and J 0 bases, leaving 7 bases between the germline ends. CDR3 size: 14 residues. The CDR3 sequence is CASSLAGSSYEQYF. CDR3 nucleotide sequence: TGTGCCAGCAGCTTAGCAGGGAGCTCCTACGAGCAGTACTTC.

The CDR3 here is CATSDLHVTMNTGELFF. For the CDR3, the DNA is TGTGCCACCAGTGATTTGCATGTGACAATGAACACCGGGGAGCTGTTTTTT. The chain uses TRBV24-1 and TRBJ2-2, with D unresolved. Germline V gives CDR1 KGHDR, CDR2 SFDVKD. Trimming cost V 0 bases and J 1 base, with 11 bases left between them. This CDR3 spans 17 amino acids.

This clone was found once. The rearrangement uses TRBV5-1 and TRBJ1-5, with a possible D match to TRBD1 (5 bases). The CDR3 has 13 residues. Germline CDR1 is SGHRS and CDR2 is YFSETQ. Trimming stripped 2 bases from V and 4 bases from J, with 7 bases between. CDR3 nucleotides: TGCGCCAGCAGCTTAGGGGAGAATCAGCCCCAGCATTTT. Translation: CASSLGENQPQHF.

This rearrangement joins TRBV28 to TRBJ1-1, with a tentative D call TRBD1 (5 bases). The germline CDR1 and CDR2 sequences are MDHEN and SYDVKM. Trimming removed 2 bases from V and 4 bases from J, with 20 bases in between. This CDR3 is 17 amino acids long. The CDR3 is CASSLTGLRGWGTEAFF. The CDR3 DNA is TGTGCCAGCAGTTTAACGGGTTTGAGGGGCTGGGGCACTGAAGCTTTCTTT.

This clone occurred once. This rearrangement joins TRBV30 to TRBJ1-6; D remains ambiguous. V lost 3 bases and J lost 4, with 13 bases in between. The CDR3 consists of 15 residues. The V gene's germline CDR1 is GTSNPN and CDR2 SVGIG (reference sequence). CDR3 nucleotides: TGTGCCTGGAGGACAAAAACGGGTTATAATTCACCCCTCCACTTT. Protein sequence: CAWRTKTGYNSPLHF.

The chain uses TRBV28 and TRBJ2-1; 12 bases are shared with TRBD1. This CDR3 has 16 residues. The germline V gene has CDR1 MDHEN and CDR2 SYDVKM. With V trimmed by 5 bases and J by 8 bases, 10 bases remained unmatched. This CDR3 reads CASSALPGQGAYEQFF. The CDR3 region has the DNA TGTGCCAGCAGTGCGTTACCGGGACAGGGGGCGTATGAGCAGTTCTTC.

The chain employs TRBV7-8 and TRBJ2-3, with D hard to call. Trimming took 5 bases from V and 0 from J, leaving 3 bases between them. CDR1 is SGHVS and CDR2 is FQNEAQ in the germline V gene. This CDR3 is 12 amino acids long. CDR3 protein: CASSESTDTQYF. The CDR3 coding sequence is TGTGCCAGCAGCGAGAGCACAGATACGCAGTATTTT.

This clone has only a few counts. The chain is built from TRBV2 and TRBJ2-2; D remains ambiguous. Trimming removed 5 bases at V and 4 bases at J, with 17 bases between. Germline V gene sequence: CDR1 SNHLY, CDR2 FYNNEI. CDR3 size: 16 residues. The CDR3: CASSNGQIGSTGELFF. In nucleotides, the CDR3 is TGTGCCAGCAGTAATGGTCAGATAGGAAGCACCGGGGAGCTGTTTTTT.

The chain uses TRBV24-1 and TRBJ2-1; D gene unclear. V was pared by 3 bases and J by 0 bases, with 11 bases between. CDR1 KGHDR and CDR2 SFDVKD come from the germline V gene. CDR3 length: 16 residues. As DNA, the CDR3 is TGTGCCACCAGTGATCAAAGCGTTCGCTCCTACAATGAGCAGTTCTTC. Its protein is CATSDQSVRSYNEQFF.

The rearrangement joins TRBV28 to TRBJ2-5; D possibly corresponds to TRBD1 (6 bases). Germline values: CDR1 MDHEN, CDR2 SYDVKM. Between the trimmed V and J ends, which lost 5 bases and 5 bases, there was a span of 12 bases. The CDR3 consists of 13 residues. The DNA for the CDR3 is TGTGCCAGCAGTCAGGGGCGGCGGGAGACCCAGTACTTC. The encoded protein is CASSQGRRETQYF.

The chain recombines TRBV29-1 with TRBJ2-7, with 10 bases lining up with TRBD2. Trimming took 3 bases from V and 4 from J; bases not matched to a gene: 12. Germline CDR1 reads SQVTM; CDR2 reads ANQGSEA. The CDR3 is made up of 16 amino acids. The CDR3 DNA reads TGCAGCGTTGAGCCCTGGGCTAGCGGGAGATTATACGAGCAGTACTTC. Encoded protein: CSVEPWASGRLYEQYF.

The rearrangement uses TRBV3-1 (or the pseudogene TRBV3-2) and TRBJ1-4; D gene ambiguous. Germline CDR1 LGHDT, CDR2 YNNKEL (reference sequence). With 3 bases removed from V and 0 bases from J, the gap between germline ends came to 23 bases. The CDR3 spans 20 residues. The CDR3 protein is CASSHGPPTLVGATNEKLFF. The CDR3 nucleotides read TGTGCCAGCAGCCACGGGCCCCCGACACTCGTTGGGGCAACTAATGAAAAACTGTTTTTT.

This chain uses TRBV28 with TRBJ1-2; possible D gene TRBD1, 5 bases. Germline V lookup: CDR1 MDHEN, CDR2 SYDVKM. This CDR3 comprises 12 residues. Trimming stripped 7 bases from V and 8 bases from J, with 14 bases between. CDR3 sequence: CASKEGLRGYTF. The CDR3, as DNA: TGTGCCAGCAAGGAGGGGCTGAGGGGCTACACCTTC.

The chain joins TRBV28 to TRBJ1-3; no reliable D call. Germline values: CDR1 MDHEN, CDR2 SYDVKM. The CDR3 is 16 amino acids. Trimming left V 2 bases short and J 0 bases short, with 11 bases between. The chain's CDR3 is CASSLAGLSSGNTIYF. CDR3 bases: TGTGCCAGCAGTTTAGCCGGACTGAGCTCTGGAAACACCATATATTTT.

The chain recombines TRBV7-3 with TRBJ2-1; 9 bases match TRBD1. Germline V gene lookup returns CDR1 SGHTA and CDR2 FQGTGA. This CDR3 has 13 residues. The junction had 4 bases not matched to a gene; V was cut back by 0 bases and J by 13 bases. The CDR3 sequence is CASSLTRDRAQFF. The CDR3 DNA sequence: TGTGCCAGCAGCTTAACTCGGGACAGGGCTCAGTTCTTC.

J is TRBJ1-2 and V is TRBV9, with 10 nucleotides matching TRBD1. The V gene end was trimmed by 3 bases and the J gene end by 6 bases; junction bases not matched to a gene: 17. Germline V gene data show CDR1 as SGDLS and CDR2 as YYNGEE. The CDR3 is 18 residues long. CDR3 sequence reads: CASSAQGGQGTFGNGYTF. DNA of the CDR3: TGTGCCAGCAGCGCTCAGGGGGGACAGGGGACTTTCGGGAATGGCTACACCTTC.

The chain links TRBV6-9 to TRBJ1-2, with unresolved D. V lost 0 bases, J lost 6 bases, and 8 bases lay in between. This CDR3 is 13 amino acids long. The V gene's germline CDR1 is MNHGY and CDR2 SVAAGI. As DNA, the CDR3 is TGTGCCAGCAGTTATTCGGGCCTAAATGGCTACACCTTC. Residues: CASSYSGLNGYTF.

The V gene is TRBV18, the J gene TRBJ2-2; D remains ambiguous. The V end lost 4 bases, the J end lost 1 base, and 10 bases lay between the germline ends. The CDR3 loop spans 15 amino acids. Germline V CDR1 and CDR2: KGHSH, LQKENI. The CDR3 here is CASSRNERNTGELFF. The CDR3 region has the DNA TGTGCCAGCTCACGGAACGAGAGGAACACCGGGGAGCTGTTTTTT. Using reference TRBV18 and TRBJ2-2 for the parts outside the CDR3, the full variable domain is NAGVMQNPRHLVRRRGQEARLRCSPMKGHSHVYWYRQLPEEGLKFMVYLQKENIIDESGMPKERFSAEFPKEGPSILRIQQVVRGDSAAYFCASSRNERNTGELFFGEGSRLTVL.

The V gene is TRBV28, the J gene TRBJ1-3; weak D call: TRBD1 (5 bases). V shed 5 bases and J shed 0 bases, with 11 bases lying between them. The CDR3 runs to 15 residues. Looked up from germline, CDR1 is MDHEN and CDR2 is SYDVKM. The CDR3 protein is CASSEGLSSGNTIYF. Here the CDR3 DNA reads TGTGCCAGCAGTGAGGGACTGTCCTCTGGAAACACCATATATTTT.

This chain joins TRBV5-6 and TRBJ2-2, with D perhaps TRBD2 (6 bases). Germline V gene lookup returns CDR1 SGHDT and CDR2 YYEEEE. The length of the CDR3 is 15 residues. Trimming pared 2 bases from V and 2 bases from J, leaving 10 bases between. The DNA for the CDR3 is TGTGCCAGCAGCTTAGGAGGGGTAAACACCGGGGAGCTGTTTTTT. It is translated as CASSLGGVNTGELFF.

J is TRBJ2-1 and V is TRBV19; D might be TRBD2 (6 bases). This CDR3 contains 14 residues. Trimming removed 3 bases from V and 5 bases from J, with 11 bases in between. The V gene's germline CDR1 is LNHDA and CDR2 SQIVND (reference sequence). DNA for the CDR3: TGTGCCAGTAGTATCGGGAGTAAGAACAATGAGCAGTTCTTC. Its protein product is CASSIGSKNNEQFF.